This entry concerns a single TCR beta chain. Which antigen it targets is not known. Base-call qualities are not available, and no considerably larger clone is one nucleotide away. The library relied on the immunoSEQ multiplex PCR assay. TCRdb limited this immuneACCESS table to in-frame rearrangements with V and J called. A share of clones is missing; checked studies link under half to unresolved V genes, and the rest is unexplained. Counted in this sample were more than 10,000 clones; approximately 93% of them appeared once. Jointly, the top ten make up 25% to 30% of the sample. This entry belongs to a study of control samples from healthy donors and cancer patients (dated by TCRdb to 2020 to 2021). From the cysteine up to the phenylalanine, the CDR3 has a length of 15 residues. The kept DNA is CDR3 alone, 45 bases in frame from the first base. At the junction V is shortened by 3 bases and J by 4 bases; bases outside the gene matches: 8. CDR1 and CDR2, per the germline V gene, are SGHVS and FQNEAQ.

The sequencing sample was made of PBMCs. The V gene is TRBV7-8 and the J gene is TRBJ1-2, with 7 junctional bases fitting TRBD1. This sequence was found in a man between 65 and 79 years old with head and neck cancer. The DNA sequence is given as TGTGCCAGCAGCTTCTCCCCTACAGGGGCCTATGGCTACACCTTC. It specifies CASSFSPTGAYGYTF. The CDR3 plus the reference TRBV7-8 and TRBJ1-2 genes for the other parts give the full variable domain: GAGVSQSPRYKVAKRGQDVALRCDPISGHVSLFWYQQALGQGPEFLTYFQNEAQLDKSGLPSDRFFAERPEGSVSTLKIQRTQQEDSAVYLCASSFSPTGAYGYTFGSGTRLTVV.